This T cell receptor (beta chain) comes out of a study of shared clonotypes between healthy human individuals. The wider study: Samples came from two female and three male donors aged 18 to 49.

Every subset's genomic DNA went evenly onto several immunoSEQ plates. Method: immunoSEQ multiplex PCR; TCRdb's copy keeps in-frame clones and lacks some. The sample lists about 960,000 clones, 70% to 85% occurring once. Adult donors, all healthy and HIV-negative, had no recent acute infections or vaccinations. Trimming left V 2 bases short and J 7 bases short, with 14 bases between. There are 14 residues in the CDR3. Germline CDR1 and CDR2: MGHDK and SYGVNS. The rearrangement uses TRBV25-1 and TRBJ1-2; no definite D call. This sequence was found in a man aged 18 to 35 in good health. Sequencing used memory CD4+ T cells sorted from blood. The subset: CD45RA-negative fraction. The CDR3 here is CASSEPGVEGGYTF. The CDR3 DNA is TGTGCCAGCAGTGAACCCGGAGTCGAGGGTGGCTACACCTTC.